Included here is one T cell receptor beta chain sequence, with context. At the DNA level, this CDR3 is encoded by other sequences in the same sample as well. This sample is drawn from a study of shared clonotypes between healthy human individuals. V dropped 3 bases and J dropped 3 bases, with 8 bases sitting between them. In germline, CDR1 is SGHTA, CDR2 FQGTGA. The CDR3 is 13 residues long. Deep-level settings were used for running the assay. Sequenced by immunoSEQ multiplex PCR; TCRdb stores in-frame clones only, minus some. The table has about 2.4 million clones, approximately 94% seen once; the top ten hold 0.36%.

Sequencing was performed on naive CD4+ T cells from PBMCs. Subset described: CD45RA+ positively selected. The receptor was derived from a man aged 18-30 years in good health. Some clones in this sample may be carry-over from other donors' samples. V usage is TRBV7-3 and J usage is TRBJ1-1, with TRBD1 as a possible D gene (6 bases). Here the CDR3 reads CASSLAGDTEAFF. The CDR3 coding sequence is TGTGCCAGCAGCTTGGCAGGGGACACTGAAGCTTTCTTT.